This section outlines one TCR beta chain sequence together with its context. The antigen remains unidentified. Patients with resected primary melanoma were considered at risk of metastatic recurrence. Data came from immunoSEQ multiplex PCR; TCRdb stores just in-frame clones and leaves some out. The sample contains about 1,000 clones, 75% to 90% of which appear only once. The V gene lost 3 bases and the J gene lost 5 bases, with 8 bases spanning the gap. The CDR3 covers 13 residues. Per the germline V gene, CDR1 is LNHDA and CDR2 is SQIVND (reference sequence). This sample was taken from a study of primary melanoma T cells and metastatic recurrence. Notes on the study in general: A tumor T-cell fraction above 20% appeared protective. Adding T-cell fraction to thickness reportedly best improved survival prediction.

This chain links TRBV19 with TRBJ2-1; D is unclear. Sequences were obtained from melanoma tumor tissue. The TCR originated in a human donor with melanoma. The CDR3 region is CASSIRTDNEQFF. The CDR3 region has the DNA TGTGCCAGTAGTATCCGGACCGACAATGAGCAGTTCTTC. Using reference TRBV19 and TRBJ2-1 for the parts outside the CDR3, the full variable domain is DGGITQSPKYLFRKEGQNVTLSCEQNLNHDAMYWYRQDPGQGLRLIYYSQIVNDFQKGDIAEGYSVSREKKESFPLTVTSAQKNPTAFYLCASSIRTDNEQFFGPGTRLTVL.